This passage covers 7 T cell receptor beta chains from one sample sequenced in a study of blood T cell repertoires in COVID-19. Assay used: immunoSEQ multiplex PCR; TCRdb lists only in-frame clones, some missing. The sample carries some 190,000 clones, roughly 80% recorded once. Sequenced sample: peripheral blood. The receptors here all came from a woman aged 45 to 65 with acute or convalescent COVID-19.

DNA of the CDR3: TGTGCCAGCAGCTTAGCGGGGGTGACCTCCTACGAGCAGTACTTC. Its translation is CASSLAGVTSYEQYF. This sequence joins TRBV27 and TRBJ2-7; TRBD2 matches 9 bases. The CDR3 totals 15 residues. Losses at the gene ends were 6 bases for V and 0 bases for J; bases not matched to a gene: 6. Germline values: CDR1 MNHEY, CDR2 SMNVEV (reference sequence).

The V call is TRBV9, the J call TRBJ2-1, with 9 bases fitting TRBD2. This CDR3 comprises 15 residues. Germline V gives CDR1 SGDLS, CDR2 YYNGEE. The junction had 7 bases not matched to a gene; V was cut back by 0 bases and J by 9 bases. This chain's CDR3 is CASSVVPSGTSEQFF. The DNA for the CDR3 is TGTGCCAGCAGCGTAGTGCCTAGCGGGACGAGTGAGCAGTTCTTC. Using reference TRBV9 and TRBJ2-1 for the parts outside the CDR3, the full variable domain is DSGVTQTPKHLITATGQRVTLRCSPRSGDLSVYWYQQSLDQGLQFLIQYYNGEERAKGNILERFSAQQFPDLHSELNLSSLELGDSALYFCASSVVPSGTSEQFFGPGTRLTVL.

This chain uses TRBV11-2 with TRBJ2-7; D is undetermined. V lost 3 bases and J lost 2, with 11 bases in between. The CDR3 is 14 residues long. CDR1 SGHAT and CDR2 FQNNGV come from the germline V gene. The CDR3 loop is CASSFGIGAYEQYF. CDR3 DNA: TGTGCCAGCAGCTTCGGAATTGGAGCCTACGAGCAGTACTTC.

The genes are TRBV28 and TRBJ2-5; possible D gene TRBD1, 7 bases. Trimming left V 6 bases short and J 3 bases short, with 20 bases between. The CDR3 contains 16 residues. Germline-derived CDR1 and CDR2 are MDHEN and SYDVKM. CDR3 nucleotides: TGTGCCAGCAGCTACGGGGGAGTGCAGGGGGAAGAGACCCAGTACTTC. This encodes CASSYGGVQGEETQYF.

The J gene is TRBJ1-4, the V gene TRBV15, with D possibly matching TRBD1 (6 bases). The CDR3 spans 14 residues. Germline V gene sequence: CDR1 LNHNV, CDR2 YYDKDF (reference sequence). V was clipped by 2 bases and J by 7 bases, with 11 bases between them. CDR3 sequence (DNA): TGTGCCACCAGCAGACAGGGGTCGGCTGAAAAACTGTTTTTT. The encoded protein is CATSRQGSAEKLFF.

The chain joins TRBV11-2 to TRBJ2-1; D possibly corresponds to TRBD1 (5 bases). Trimming removed 2 bases from V and 3 bases from J, with 8 bases in between. This CDR3 comprises 14 residues. Germline CDR1 is SGHAT and CDR2 is FQNNGV. The CDR3 nucleotides read TGTGCCAGCAGCTTAATTAGGGGCTACAATGAGCAGTTCTTC. Translated: CASSLIRGYNEQFF.

The DNA of the CDR3 is TGCAGCGTTGACGCGCGGCAGACGTACCAAGAGACCCAGTACTTC. Translating gives CSVDARQTYQETQYF. The chain couples TRBV29-1 to TRBJ2-5; the D is unclear. This CDR3 has 15 amino acids. From germline, CDR1 is SQVTM and CDR2 ANQGSEA. V was pared by 3 bases and J by 0 bases, with 14 bases between.